This T cell receptor (beta chain) was recovered during a study of post-analysis software for immune sequencing data. Unique molecular identifiers were carried by the TCR beta cDNA libraries. Input amounts of roughly 0.9 to 10 million T cells were used. These gave roughly 0.5 million cDNA molecules, so each molecule approximated one T cell. TCRdb re-called the PCR reads through MiXCR, storing one row per CDR3 protein. The sample lists hundreds of thousands of distinct CDR3 sequences; over 35% were seen once. Findings and caveats of the study: Relative to controls, patients had several TRBV segments at higher frequency, with TRBV5-6, TRBV5-1 and TRBV20-1 among these. Multiple sclerosis patients showed significantly lower normalized Chao1 diversity than controls did.

This clonotype was seen once. Its target is not known. Per germline, CDR1 MDHEN and CDR2 SYDVKM. V dropped 6 bases and J dropped 4; count of bases not matched to a gene: 11. The CDR3 length is 16 residues. V is TRBV28 and J is TRBJ2-5; TRBD1 aligns across 10 bases. This sequence originates from a girl under 18 with multiple sclerosis. The sample was blood. The CDR3: CASRQLRQGAGETQYF. CDR3 sequence (DNA): TGTGCCAGCAGACAACTTAGACAGGGGGCAGGAGAGACCCAGTACTTC.